One and the same sample provided the 14 T cell receptor beta chains below, sequenced in a study of CD8+CD57+ T cells in acquired aplastic anemia. Sequenced patients had shown CD8+CD57+ cell expansion by flow cytometry. Genomic DNA provided the template from which TCR beta VDJ and CDR3 profiles were obtained. Via MiXCR, TCRdb re-called the reads, giving one row per CDR3 protein. The sample yields over 150,000 distinct CDR3 sequences, about two thirds seen once. Sequenced input: sorted CD4+, CD8+, or CD8+CD57+ T cells (not recorded which) from PBMCs. These TCRs come from a human donor with aplastic anemia.

The rearrangement links TRBV5-4 to TRBJ2-5; D remains ambiguous. Germline lookup yields CDR1 SGHNT and CDR2 YYREEE (reference sequence). The CDR3 extends over 15 amino acids. With 2 bases removed from V and 1 base from J, the gap between germline ends came to 12 bases. CDR3 bases: TGTGCCAGCAGCTTTGTAGATGGGTCCCAAGAGACCCAGTACTTC. It translates to CASSFVDGSQETQYF.

The genes are TRBV2 and TRBJ2-7, with a possible D match to TRBD1 (6 bases). CDR1 is SNHLY, CDR2 FYNNEI, per germline. Trimming cost V 0 bases and J 5 bases, with 17 bases left between them. CDR3 size: 16 residues. The CDR3 DNA reads as TGTGCCAGCAGTGAAGCTGGCTACGCAGGGGTCGACGAGCAGTACTTC. It yields the protein CASSEAGYAGVDEQYF.

This clonotype was recorded a few times. This CDR3 reads CASSLRQGPLSYGYTF. CDR3 DNA sequence: TGTGCCAGCAGTCTTCGACAGGGCCCTCTTTCCTATGGCTACACCTTC. V is TRBV28 and J is TRBJ1-2; 7 nucleotides match TRBD1. The V gene's germline CDR1 is MDHEN and CDR2 SYDVKM. CDR3 length: 16 amino acids. Trimming at V came to 5 bases and at J to 4 bases, leaving 13 bases not matched to a gene.

V gene TRBV7-3 combines with J gene TRBJ2-5; 12 nucleotides match TRBD2. V shed 5 bases and J 5 bases; nucleotides not matched to a gene: 15. Germline assignment: CDR1 SGHTA and CDR2 FQGTGA. This CDR3 is 18 amino acids long. The CDR3 protein is CASSLDSSGGAGSETQYF. As DNA, the CDR3 is TGTGCCAGCAGCCTCGACTCTAGCGGGGGGGCGGGATCGGAGACCCAGTACTTC.

This clonotype was counted a single time. The V call is TRBV5-1, the J call TRBJ2-5; 7 positions match TRBD1. V lost 6 bases, J lost 3 bases, and 8 bases stayed unmatched. The CDR3 extends over 14 amino acids. CDR1 SGHRS and CDR2 YFSETQ come from the germline V gene. The CDR3 spells CASTITQGKETQYF. CDR3 bases: TGCGCCAGCACCATCACACAGGGGAAAGAGACCCAGTACTTC.

This chain joins TRBV19 and TRBJ2-2, with D unresolved. The CDR3 consists of 13 residues. From germline, CDR1 is LNHDA and CDR2 SQIVND (reference sequence). With 1 base removed from V and 1 base from J, the gap between germline ends came to 1 base. Written as DNA, the CDR3 is TGTGCCAGTAGTATAGTGAACACCGGGGAGCTGTTTTTT. Protein product: CASSIVNTGELFF.

A remark on this clonotype: A read error may account for a junction end that differs from germline. The rearrangement links TRBV7-7 to TRBJ2-1, with 9 bases identical to TRBD2. Germline V gene data show CDR1 as SSHAT and CDR2 as FNYEAQ (reference sequence). The CDR3 consists of 13 residues. CDR3 bases: TGTGCTAGCAGCTTCGCGGGAGGGAATGAGCAGTTCTTC. Its translation: CASSFAGGNEQFF.

This chain uses TRBV5-1 with TRBJ2-5, with D perhaps assigned TRBD1 or TRBD2 (5 bases each). V was cut by 4 bases and J by 3 bases, with 13 bases left in between. The CDR3 consists of 14 residues. CDR1 is SGHRS, CDR2 YFSETQ, per germline. In DNA form, the CDR3 reads TGCGCCAGCAGCCCCGGGACCGGTGAAGAGACCCAGTACTTC. Translation gives CASSPGTGEETQYF.

This clonotype was counted a few times. This chain uses TRBV10-3 with TRBJ2-5; perhaps TRBD2 as D (6 bases). Trimming took 2 bases from V and 5 from J, leaving 6 bases between them. The length of the CDR3 is 12 residues. Germline CDR1 ENHRY, CDR2 SYGVKD. For the CDR3, the DNA is TGTGCCATCAGTGAGCGGGGGGAGACCCAGTACTTC. Translated, it gives CAISERGETQYF.

The rearrangement links TRBV15 to TRBJ2-1; 8 bases align to TRBD2. With 8 bases clipped from V and 8 bases from J, the junction kept 14 bases outside the gene matches. There are 15 residues in the CDR3. The V gene's germline CDR1 is LNHNV and CDR2 YYDKDF (reference sequence). CDR3 coding DNA: TGTGCCACCGAGTTGGCGGGGGGCCACGGGGATGAGCAGTTCTTC. Encoded protein: CATELAGGHGDEQFF. Full variable domain (rest looked up from reference TRBV15 and TRBJ2-1): DAMVIQNPRYQVTQFGKPVTLSCSQTLNHNVMYWYQQKSSQAPKLLFHYYDKDFNNEADTPDNFQSRRPNTSFCFLDIRSPGLGDTAMYLCATELAGGHGDEQFFGPGTRLTVL.

In regard to this clonotype: At one end, the junction sequence differs from germline, possibly due to a read error. This chain connects TRBV7-7 to TRBJ2-5, with unresolved D. The CDR3 sequence is 14 residues long. Germline V lookup: CDR1 SSHAT, CDR2 FNYEAQ (reference sequence). CDR3 DNA: TGTGCTAGCAGCGACGGGTCCGGTGGAGAGACCCAGTACTTC. Amino acids: CASSDGSGGETQYF.

As to this clonotype: A junction end diverges from the germline sequence, so it may reflect a read error. The V gene is TRBV20-1, the J gene TRBJ1-1, with 10 nucleotides matching TRBD1. The CDR3 length is 18 residues. Per the germline V gene, CDR1 is DFQATT and CDR2 is SNEGSKA (reference sequence). The CDR3 here is CSARGVTDRGLVDTEAFF. The DNA of the CDR3 is TGCAGTGCCAGAGGGGTAACCGACAGGGGGCTCGTGGACACTGAAGCTTTCTTT.

This clonotype was seen once. The genes are TRBV7-9 and TRBJ2-1; D might be TRBD2 (6 bases). The CDR3 is 15 residues long. The germline V gene encodes CDR1 SEHNR and CDR2 FQNEAQ (reference sequence). Trimming removed 11 bases at V and 0 bases at J, with 17 bases between. CDR3 loop: CAQPLARSSYNEQFF. CDR3 sequence (DNA): TGTGCCCAGCCCCTAGCGCGGAGCTCCTACAATGAGCAGTTCTTC.

This chain uses TRBV20-1 with TRBJ1-1; TRBD1 matches at 10 bases. The CDR3 length is 16 residues. Germline V gives CDR1 DFQATT, CDR2 SNEGSKA (reference sequence). With V trimmed by 5 bases and J by 1 base, 10 bases remained unmatched. The CDR3 nucleotides are TGCAGTGCTCCAATATGGGACAGGGGTACGAACACTGAAGCTTTCTTT. This encodes CSAPIWDRGTNTEAFF.